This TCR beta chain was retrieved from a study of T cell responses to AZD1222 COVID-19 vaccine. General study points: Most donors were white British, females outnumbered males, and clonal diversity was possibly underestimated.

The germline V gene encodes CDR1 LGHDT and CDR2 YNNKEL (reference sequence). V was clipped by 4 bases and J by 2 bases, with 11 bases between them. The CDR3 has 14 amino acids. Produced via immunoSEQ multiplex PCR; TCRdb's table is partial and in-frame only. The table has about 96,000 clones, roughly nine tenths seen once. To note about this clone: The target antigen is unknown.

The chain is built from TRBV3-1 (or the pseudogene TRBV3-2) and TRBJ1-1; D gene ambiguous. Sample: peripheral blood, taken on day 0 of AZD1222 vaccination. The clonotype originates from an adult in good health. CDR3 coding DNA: TGTGCCAGCAGCCCAGGCCTCACAAACACTGAAGCTTTCTTT. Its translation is CASSPGLTNTEAFF.